The rows below give T cell receptor beta chains drawn from one sample of a study of shared clonotypes between healthy human individuals. Using immunoSEQ multiplex PCR, the repertoire was profiled, and TCRdb retains in-frame clones only, with some absent. The sample has approximately 510,000 clones; 79% are singletons. The source material was PBMCs. The receptors stem from a woman in her thirties or forties in good health. Some clones in this sample may be carry-over from other donors' samples. CDR3s include the opening cysteine and the closing phenylalanine or tryptophan. A D gene is named only where the DNA matches it firmly. A clone size is listed for some rows: how often the clone was seen (once, few, many), or a class if it is expanded.

>few|TRBJ1-1|NA|11|TRBV19
CASSVLTEAFF
TGTGCCAGTAGTGTGCTAACGGAAGCTTTCTTT
>NA|TRBJ2-5|TRBD1|12|TRBV7-2
CASQGALKTQYF
TGTGCCAGCCAGGGGGCGTTGAAGACCCAGTACTTC
>NA|TRBJ1-5|NA|14|TRBV6-1
CASSPSGEGQPQHF
TGTGCCAGCAGTCCGTCAGGGGAGGGTCAGCCCCAGCATTTT
>NA|TRBJ2-5|NA|13|TRBV30
CAWRATGQETQYF
TGTGCCTGGAGGGCGACAGGCCAAGAGACCCAGTACTTC
>NA|TRBJ2-7|TRBD2|17|TRBV4-2
CASSQVVISGNPYEQYF
TGTGCCAGCAGCCAAGTAGTCATAAGCGGGAACCCCTACGAGCAGTACTTC
>NA|TRBJ2-1|NA|16|TRBV18
CASSPSRDRSYNEQFF
TGTGCCAGCTCGCCCTCGCGGGACCGCTCCTACAATGAGCAGTTCTTC
>many|TRBJ2-5|NA|13|TRBV7-2
CASSPMREETQYF
TGTGCCAGCAGCCCAATGCGGGAAGAGACCCAGTACTTC
>NA|TRBJ2-3|NA|14|TRBV11-3
CASSLGRSTDTQYF
TGTGCCAGCAGCTTAGGAAGGAGCACAGATACGCAGTATTTT
>NA|TRBJ2-3|TRBD2|18|TRBV5-1
CASSGGLAGGVGTDTQYF
TGCGCCAGCAGCGGGGGACTAGCGGGAGGAGTCGGCACAGATACGCAGTATTTT
>NA|TRBJ2-7|NA|16|TRBV6-6
CASSQGVPGLPYEQYF
TGTGCCAGCAGTCAAGGGGTGCCGGGACTCCCCTACGAGCAGTACTTC
>NA|TRBJ2-5|TRBD2|17|TRBV2
CASRAGTSGRGLETQYF
TGTGCCAGCAGGGCCGGGACTAGCGGGAGGGGGTTGGAGACCCAGTACTTC